Given below is one TCR beta chain in context. This sample is part of a study of shared T cell receptors in the human thymus. The V end lost 6 bases, the J end lost 2 bases, and 13 bases lay between the germline ends. Germline values: CDR1 LNHDA, CDR2 SQIVND (reference sequence). The CDR3 extends over 14 amino acids. Data came from immunoSEQ multiplex PCR; TCRdb stores just in-frame clones and leaves some out. The sample records 700,000 to 750,000 clones, around 85% being singletons. These records were also assigned to another study, of human thymus T cells.

The rearrangement links TRBV19 to TRBJ1-2; D is perhaps TRBD1 (6 bases). Material for sequencing was thymocytes. The receptor was isolated from a girl under three years old with a congenital heart defect. As DNA, the CDR3 is TGTGCCAGTAGGGGGACATTAACCAACTATGGCTACACCTTC. It encodes CASRGTLTNYGYTF. Based on the CDR3 plus reference TRBV19 and TRBJ1-2, the full variable domain is DGGITQSPKYLFRKEGQNVTLSCEQNLNHDAMYWYRQDPGQGLRLIYYSQIVNDFQKGDIAEGYSVSREKKESFPLTVTSAQKNPTAFYLCASRGTLTNYGYTFGSGTRLTVV.